This T cell receptor (beta chain) emerged from a study of cytomegalovirus exposure and HLA in healthy donors. As for the study in general: Among the roughly 430 genotyped donors, around 85% were placed in the Caucasian-associated ancestry cluster.

PCR employed 60 Vbeta and 13 Jbeta primers. Profiled with immunoSEQ multiplex PCR; TCRdb holds only in-frame clones, not every one. The sample comprises some 93,000 clones, approximately 9% of which are singletons, and 4.5% to 6.5% rests with the top ten. Germline CDR1 reads SNHLY; CDR2 reads FYNNEI. The J segment lost 11 bases and the V segment lost 3 bases, leaving 2 bases of the junction unmatched. The CDR3 sequence is 13 residues long. This clonotype was obtained from a man aged 50 to 59 in good health and CMV-seropositive. Sequenced: PBMCs. The rearrangement uses TRBV2 and TRBJ2-1; 12 bases are shared with TRBD1. The CDR3 DNA sequence: TGTGCCAGCAGTGACGGGACAGGGGGCAAGCAGTTCTTC. This translates into CASSDGTGGKQFF.